The TCR beta chain under discussion was sequenced for a study of blood T cell repertoires in COVID-19. Study information: Some COVID-19 samples were acute and others convalescent; all came from the United States, Italy and Spain. T cells, B-cell-depleted T cells, or PBMCs supplied cDNA or gDNA.

This clone was found a few times. Trimming cost V 4 bases and J 6 bases; bases outside gene matches: 5. The CDR3 is 13 amino acids. Authors' analysis steps: Quantification of nucleated cells was approximated via reference gene primer amplification. Generated by immunoSEQ multiplex PCR, the TCRdb table keeps only in-frame clones and is missing some. That table gives V, J and clone size, and the DNA gave D and trimming. The data hold roughly 200,000 clones, with around 86% observed a single time. This chain connects TRBV12-3 or TRBV12-4 to TRBJ1-1; 7 bases match TRBD1. The sample taken for sequencing was peripheral blood. The TCR comes from a man aged 40-50 years with active or convalescent COVID-19. Written as DNA, the CDR3 is TGTGCCAGCAGTTACCGACAGGGCTCTGAAGCTTTCTTT. The encoded protein is CASSYRQGSEAFF.